One TCR beta chain is described in this entry. Using immunoSEQ multiplex PCR, the repertoire was profiled, and TCRdb retains in-frame clones only, with some absent. The sample gives about 40,000 clones, 88% of which show up once; approximately 12% is in the top ten. This specimen belongs to a study of OX40 agonist ivuxolimab in advanced cancers. The V and J ends lost 0 bases and 1 base respectively, with 12 bases between them. The germline V gene encodes CDR1 LGHNA and CDR2 YNFKEQ. The CDR3 consists of 16 residues. The V and J genes are TRBV4-2 and TRBJ1-1; D perhaps matches TRBD1 (5 bases). This TCR derives from an adult with an advanced solid tumor such as melanoma, head and neck, liver or kidney cancer. This specimen was CD4+ or CD8+ T cells sorted from blood, taken in a trial of the OX40 agonist ivuxolimab. CDR3 coding DNA: TGTGCCAGCAGCCAAGATCCCGAGGGGCCGAACACTGAAGCTTTCTTT. It encodes CASSQDPEGPNTEAFF.